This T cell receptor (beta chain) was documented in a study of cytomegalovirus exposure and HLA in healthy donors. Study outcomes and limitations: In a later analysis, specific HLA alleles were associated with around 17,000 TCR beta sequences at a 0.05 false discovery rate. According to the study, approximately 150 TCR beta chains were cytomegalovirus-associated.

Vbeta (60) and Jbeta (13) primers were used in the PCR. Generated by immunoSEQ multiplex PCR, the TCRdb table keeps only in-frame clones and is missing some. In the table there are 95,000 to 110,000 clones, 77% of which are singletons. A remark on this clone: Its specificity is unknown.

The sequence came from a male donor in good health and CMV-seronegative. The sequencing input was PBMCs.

CDR3 sequence: CASSKRQSTDTQYF. In DNA form, the CDR3 reads TGTGCCAGTAGTAAGAGGCAGAGCACAGATACGCAGTATTTT. The chain combines TRBV19 with TRBJ2-3; D remains ambiguous. The CDR3 length is 14 residues. Germline V gene sequence: CDR1 LNHDA, CDR2 SQIVND (reference sequence). V was clipped by 4 bases and J by 0 bases, with 8 bases between them.